This paragraph reports one T cell receptor beta chain. This clonotype came up a few times. Its antigen target is currently unknown. One base away there is no much larger clone; base qualities are not given. The treatment or condition label here, explained by the study, means: live attenuated yellow fever vaccine strain. At each blood-draw timepoint, two biological replicates of bulk PBMCs were obtained. PBMCs were isolated from peripheral blood using a standard Ficoll-Paque protocol. RNA was extracted with TriZol from bulk PBMCs, CD4 and CD8 fractions, and dextramer-positive and dextramer-negative fractions. Instrument used: Illumina NovaSeq 6000. TCR cDNA was synthesized by 5'RACE template switching, through which a universal primer site and unique molecular identifiers were introduced. cDNA synthesis was primed from both the TCR alpha and TCR beta constant segments. Two PCR steps were used to amplify libraries, with sample barcodes and sequencing adapters being added in the second step. Sequencing of the libraries was done on either Illumina HiSeq 2500 (2x100 bp) or NovaSeq (2x150 bp). The published analysis was carried out like this. MIGEC was used to demultiplex reads and collapse the reads into UMI consensus sequences, and MiXCR was used for V(D)J alignment. Using edgeR on replicate PBMC samples, clonotypes were called vaccine-responding if FDR was below 0.01 and the log2 fold change was above 5 up to day 15. Each bulk clonotype was labeled CD4 or CD8 based on which sequenced repertoire, CD4 or CD8, contained the clonotype at higher abundance. The public reads were run again by TCRdb, first through fastp at Q25 and then through MiXCR, and only productive beta chains were kept. Records with the same CDR3 protein are collapsed into one entry carrying the most frequent genes and DNA. V and J calls and clone size were set by TCRdb, not the authors. In this sample the table shows around 310,000 distinct CDR3 sequences, around 4.4% of which occur a single time. The top ten clonotypes cover approximately 19% of the sample.

The sample belongs to a study of T cells after yellow fever vaccination (dated by TCRdb to the late 2010s). Background for the entire study: The SMART-Seq v4 Ultra Low Input RNA kit was used to prepare libraries from fractions with low cell numbers. To follow T-cell clones before and after primary and booster YFV17D yellow fever vaccination, bulk TCR alpha and beta repertoires were sequenced over time. The cohort comprised two healthy male donors, one aged 18 to 30 and one aged 30 to 40 years. Blood samples were taken at several timepoints before and after primary and secondary immunization, and bulk PBMC replicates and cell subsets were isolated. The investigation overall reported the following: Compared with the primary T-cell response, the secondary T-cell response was weaker but faster, peaking on day 5 rather than day 15. Only two donors were included in the study, so the extent to which the findings can be generalized is limited. After the booster, most of the clones that had expanded following primary vaccination were detected again (roughly 96% of CD4 and roughly nine tenths of CD8), which suggests that memory was broadly maintained. Computational filtering was needed because FACS-sorted repertoires could contain abundant contaminating clonotypes from the bulk population. A small fraction of clonotypes appeared in both the CD4 and CD8 compartments, likely as a result of convergent recombination.

Trimming removed 6 bases from V and 3 bases from J, leaving 13 bases between the germline ends. Including the terminal cysteine and phenylalanine, the CDR3 comprises 14 residues. Only the CDR3 DNA is retained, 42 bases long and in frame from the first base. CDR1 MNHEY and CDR2 SVGEGT are derived from the germline V gene. This sequence uses TRBV6-2 or TRBV6-3 and TRBJ2-3; a tentative D call is TRBD1 (5 bases match). This receptor was taken from a man between 18 and 29 years old who received the YFV17D yellow fever vaccine. Here the sequenced sample was PBMCs, taken 15 days after the yellow fever booster vaccination. The CDR3 region: CASRTQATTDTQYF. The nucleotide sequence is TGTGCCAGCAGGACACAGGCGACGACAGATACGCAGTATTTT.